This TCR beta chain was obtained from a study of shared clonotypes between healthy human individuals. At the level of the study: CD4 naive and memory got three plates each, CD8 naive two, CD8 memory one.

TCRdb's table, derived via immunoSEQ multiplex PCR, lists solely in-frame clones and lacks some. The table records about 770,000 clones, approximately 77% of them present only once. Note on this clone: Antigen unknown.

The CDR3 sequence is 18 residues long. Germline V gene sequence: CDR1 SGHNT, CDR2 YYREEE (reference sequence). V was shortened by 4 bases and J by 0 bases, with 17 bases between the two germline ends. The healthy adult donors were HIV-negative and reported no recent acute infections or vaccinations. Overall study findings and caveats: Among donors, the sharing of clonotypes was expected to be influenced by sequencing depth. About 5.2% was the fraction of naive CD4 clonotypes found shared across a few donors.

The sequence was collected from a woman aged 25 to 39 in good health. The genes are TRBV5-4 and TRBJ2-6, with D tentatively TRBD2 (6 bases). The sample comprised memory CD4+ T cells sorted from blood. Subset meaning: CD45RA-negative fraction. The CDR3 region has the DNA TGTGCCAGCAGCGGAGGGGCGGGGCCGAACTCTGGGGCCAACGTCCTGACTTTC. Translating it yields CASSGGAGPNSGANVLTF. The whole variable domain, remainder taken from reference TRBV5-4 and TRBJ2-6, is ETGVTQSPTHLIKTRGQQVTLRCSSQSGHNTVSWYQQALGQGPQFIFQYYREEENGRGNFPPRFSGLQFPNYSSELNVNALELDDSALYLCASSGGAGPNSGANVLTFGAGSRLTVL.